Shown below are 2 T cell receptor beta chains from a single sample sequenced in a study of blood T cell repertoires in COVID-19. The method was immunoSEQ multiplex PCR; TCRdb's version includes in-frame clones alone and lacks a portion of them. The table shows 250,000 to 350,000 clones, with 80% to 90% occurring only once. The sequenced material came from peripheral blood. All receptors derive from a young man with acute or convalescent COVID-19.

CDR3 region: CASSYASTDSYGYTF. The CDR3 nucleotides read TGTGCCAGCAGTTACGCCTCGACTGATTCCTATGGCTACACCTTC. The V and J genes are TRBV6-6 and TRBJ1-2; D gene ambiguous. Trimming took 2 bases from V and 4 from J, leaving 14 bases between them. The CDR3 extends over 15 amino acids. CDR1 is MNHNY, CDR2 SVGAGI, per germline (reference sequence).

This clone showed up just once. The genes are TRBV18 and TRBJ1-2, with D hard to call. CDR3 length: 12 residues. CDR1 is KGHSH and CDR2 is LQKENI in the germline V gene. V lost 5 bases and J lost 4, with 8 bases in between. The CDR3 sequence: CASSSGSYGYTF. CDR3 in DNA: TGTGCCAGCTCATCAGGCAGCTATGGCTACACCTTC.